This T cell receptor (beta chain) was recovered during a study of glioma-infiltrating T cells. Overall study context: Samples included WHO grade II oligodendrogliomas or astrocytomas and initial-diagnosis grade IV glioblastomas. Notes on the study in general: Tissue and blood shared very few CDR3 sequences. Tissue-blood divergence was below expectation in non-neoplastic patients, above in gliomas. Patients with low tissue-blood divergence carried a signature set of shared blood CDR3 motifs.

The CDR3 runs to 16 residues. From germline, CDR1 is SGHTA and CDR2 FQGNSA. V lost 5 bases to trimming and J lost 5 bases, with 18 bases between them. Using RNA template, CDR3s of TCR alpha and beta were amplified with iRepertoire arm-PCR. MiXCR was run by TCRdb on the multiplex PCR reads, yielding one entry per CDR3 protein. Of approximately 400,000 distinct CDR3 sequences listed, around 38% are singletons. This clonotype was detected a few times. Its antigen remains unidentified. V usage is TRBV7-2 and J usage is TRBJ2-2, with D perhaps given as TRBD1 or TRBD2 (5 bases each). The specimen was glioma tissue, nonneoplastic brain tissue, or PBMCs (not recorded which). This clonotype originated in a human donor with low-grade glioma or glioblastoma, undergoing nonglioma brain surgery, or in good health (not recorded which). This chain's CDR3 is CASSPERGERTGELFF. The DNA for the CDR3 is TGTGCCAGCAGCCCGGAAAGGGGAGAGAGGACCGGGGAGCTGTTTTTT.